One and the same sample provided the 9 T cell receptor beta chains below, sequenced in a study of T cell responses to AZD1222 COVID-19 vaccine. The table came from immunoSEQ multiplex PCR; TCRdb's copy has only in-frame clones and leaves some out. The sample shows 75,000 to 80,000 clones, roughly 90% of them seen only once. The input for sequencing was peripheral blood, taken 28 days after the second AZD1222 dose. These TCRs come from an adult who received the AZD1222 COVID-19 vaccine.

The chain is built from TRBV2 and TRBJ2-1, with TRBD1 identical over 7 bases. J gave up 7 bases and V 4 bases, and 7 bases lay outside the gene matches. The CDR3 covers 14 residues. Germline values: CDR1 SNHLY, CDR2 FYNNEI. CDR3 protein: CASSGRDRVNEQFF. In nucleotides, the CDR3 is TGTGCCAGCAGTGGGCGAGACAGGGTGAATGAGCAGTTCTTC. Supplemented by reference TRBV2 and TRBJ2-1, the full variable domain reads EPEVTQTPSHQVTQMGQEVILRCVPISNHLYFYWYRQILGQKVEFLVSFYNNEISEKSEIFDDQFSVERPDGSNFTLKIRSTKLEDSAMYFCASSGRDRVNEQFFGPGTRLTVL.

The rearrangement uses TRBV7-3 and TRBJ1-1; possible D gene TRBD1, 5 bases. Trimming removed 1 base at V and 1 base at J, with 10 bases between. This CDR3 is built from 15 residues. Germline-derived CDR1 and CDR2 are SGHTA and FQGTGA. DNA of the CDR3: TGTGCCAGCAGCTTAAAGGGGCTCCCGAACACTGAAGCTTTCTTT. This translates into CASSLKGLPNTEAFF.

The chain links TRBV9 to TRBJ2-7; 10 bases are shared with TRBD1. Germline V gives CDR1 SGDLS, CDR2 YYNGEE. The length of the CDR3 is 15 residues. V trimming: 3 bases; J trimming: 3 bases; junction bases outside the gene matches: 6. The CDR3 sequence: CASSAWDRGDYEQYF. The CDR3 nucleotides are TGTGCCAGCAGCGCCTGGGACAGGGGAGACTACGAGCAGTACTTC.

There are a few counts of this clone. The junction departs from germline at one end; a sequencing error may be responsible. The rearrangement joins TRBV11-2 to TRBJ2-1; possibly TRBD2 for D (5 bases). In germline, CDR1 is SGHAT, CDR2 FQNNGV. The CDR3 has 15 residues. CDR3 loop: CASSSPRGAGNKQFF. In DNA form, the CDR3 reads TGTGCCAGCAGCTCCCCCCGGGGTGCGGGCAATAAGCAGTTCTTC.

This clone showed up just a few times. This chain connects TRBV6-4 to TRBJ1-5; unclear D gene. CDR1 is MRHNA, CDR2 SNTAGT, per germline. This CDR3 contains 13 residues. The V end lost 6 bases, the J end lost 4 bases, and 10 bases lay between the germline ends. CDR3 sequence reads: CASSPEINQPQHF. CDR3 nucleotide sequence: TGTGCCAGCAGCCCTGAAATAAATCAGCCCCAGCATTTT.

The chain is built from TRBV12-3 or TRBV12-4 and TRBJ1-1; D call uncertain. With 2 bases removed from V and 0 bases from J, the gap between germline ends came to 4 bases. The CDR3 contains 13 residues. CDR3: CASSLLMNTEAFF. The CDR3 nucleotides are TGTGCCAGCAGTTTACTGATGAACACTGAAGCTTTCTTT.

The J gene is TRBJ1-1, the V gene TRBV18; D is unclear. Germline V gene sequence: CDR1 KGHSH, CDR2 LQKENI. V lost 6 bases and J 0 bases, leaving 11 bases between the germline ends. CDR3 length equals 14 residues. The CDR3 region has the DNA TGTGCCAGCTCCGCTGGACTGCTGAACACTGAAGCTTTCTTT. Translated: CASSAGLLNTEAFF.

The genes are TRBV24-1 and TRBJ2-2, with D perhaps TRBD2 (5 bases). The germline V gene encodes CDR1 KGHDR and CDR2 SFDVKD. The CDR3 extends over 16 amino acids. V gave up 7 bases and J gave up 4 bases, with 18 bases separating them. The CDR3 region is CATSLASGLGTGELFF. For the CDR3, the DNA is TGTGCCACCAGCTTAGCCAGCGGTTTGGGCACCGGGGAGCTGTTTTTT.

This sequence joins TRBV12-3 or TRBV12-4 and TRBJ1-2, with a possible D match to TRBD1 (6 bases). V lost 5 bases and J 8 bases, leaving 12 bases between the germline ends. The CDR3 is 12 residues long. CDR3 bases: TGTGCCAGCAGTCCCCCAGGGGAAGGCTACACCTTC. Its protein is CASSPPGEGYTF.